These 22 T cell receptor beta chains share one sample of origin, sequenced in a study of human versus mouse CDR3 diversity and MHC coevolution. Method: immunoSEQ multiplex PCR; TCRdb's copy keeps in-frame clones and lacks some. Found here are about 83,000 clones, around 93% of them singletons; the top ten hold roughly 0.15%. Source material: naive CD4+ T cells from blood. The subset is: CD45RO-negative CD62L-positive naive CD4 T cells. These receptors came from a person aged 30-70 years in good health.

The table lists this clone with a count of one. The rearrangement joins TRBV6-5 to TRBJ1-2; D is ambiguous. Germline values: CDR1 MNHEY, CDR2 SVGAGI. The CDR3 is 14 amino acids. V lost 6 bases and J 8 bases, leaving 19 bases between the germline ends. The CDR3 DNA reads as TGTGCCAGCAGAAAGCTCACAAACTATGAAGGCTACACCTTC. Amino acid sequence: CASRKLTNYEGYTF.

The gene calls are TRBV11-2 and TRBJ2-1; 9 bases are shared with TRBD2. Unmatched junction bases numbered 8, after V lost 5 bases and J lost 6 bases. The CDR3 consists of 15 residues. Germline CDR1 is SGHAT and CDR2 is FQNNGV. The CDR3 DNA reads as TGTGCCAGCAGCACCACTAGCGGGCGGATCAATGAGCAGTTCTTC. Protein: CASSTTSGRINEQFF.

This clone was recorded once. This chain uses TRBV15 with TRBJ2-1, with TRBD1 identical over 9 bases. Trimming at V came to 1 base and at J to 9 bases, leaving 7 bases not matched to a gene. The CDR3 consists of 15 residues. Germline V gene sequence: CDR1 LNHNV, CDR2 YYDKDF (reference sequence). CDR3 in amino acids: CATSRGPGTGFEQFF. In nucleotides, the CDR3 is TGTGCCACCAGCAGAGGACCCGGGACAGGGTTTGAGCAGTTCTTC.

The table lists this clone with a few counts. The genes are TRBV7-9 and TRBJ1-1, with D unclear. Per germline, CDR1 SEHNR and CDR2 FQNEAQ (reference sequence). V lost 1 base and J lost 1, with 4 bases in between. The CDR3 is made up of 13 amino acids. CDR3 protein: CASSLGQNTEAFF. In DNA, the CDR3 is TGTGCCAGCAGCTTAGGACAGAACACTGAAGCTTTCTTT.

J is TRBJ2-7 and V is TRBV10-3; D uncertain. Germline CDR1 is ENHRY and CDR2 is SYGVKD. Trimming cost V 3 bases and J 0 bases, with 3 bases left between them. The CDR3 runs to 12 residues. CDR3 amino acids: CAISDNSYEQYF. As DNA, the CDR3 is TGTGCCATCAGTGACAACTCCTACGAGCAGTACTTC.

J is TRBJ1-5 and V is TRBV30, with TRBD1 matching over 9 bases. Germline CDR1 GTSNPN, CDR2 SVGIG (reference sequence). This CDR3 spans 15 amino acids. Germline trimming cut 3 bases from V and 6 bases from J; bases unmatched to any gene: 9. DNA of the CDR3: TGTGCCTGGAGATCGGACAGGGGAGTAGGTCAGCCCCAGCATTTT. The encoded protein is CAWRSDRGVGQPQHF.

The chain carries TRBV30 and TRBJ2-7; 9 bases are a match to TRBD1. Germline CDR1 and CDR2: GTSNPN and SVGIG (reference sequence). CDR3 length: 13 amino acids. The J segment lost 6 bases and the V segment lost 7 bases, leaving 10 bases of the junction unmatched. CDR3 residues: CASEPGQGFEQYF. CDR3 DNA sequence: TGTGCCTCTGAACCGGGACAGGGATTCGAGCAGTACTTC.

The CDR3 sequence: CASSSGTVPARGAFF. CDR3 DNA: TGCGCCAGCAGCTCTGGGACTGTTCCGGCCCGTGGGGCTTTCTTT. This chain connects TRBV5-1 to TRBJ1-1, with a tentative D call TRBD1 (5 bases). CDR1 is SGHRS, CDR2 YFSETQ, per germline. V was shortened by 3 bases and J by 11 bases, with 23 bases between the two germline ends. The CDR3 is 15 amino acids.

The genes are TRBV9 and TRBJ1-4; no definite D call. Germline loops: CDR1 SGDLS, CDR2 YYNGEE. This CDR3 has 17 amino acids. With 3 bases removed from V and 4 bases from J, the gap between germline ends came to 19 bases. As DNA, the CDR3 is TGTGCCAGCAGCGCCCCGTCCGACACCTCCTATAATGAAAAACTGTTTTTT. Its protein is CASSAPSDTSYNEKLFF. The full variable domain, its missing parts supplied by reference TRBV9 and TRBJ1-4, is DSGVTQTPKHLITATGQRVTLRCSPRSGDLSVYWYQQSLDQGLQFLIQYYNGEERAKGNILERFSAQQFPDLHSELNLSSLELGDSALYFCASSAPSDTSYNEKLFFGSGTQLSVL.

This clone was picked up one time. The CDR3 bases are TGTGCCAGCAGCTCGGACGGGGTTAGCACAGATACGCAGTATTTT. Its protein product is CASSSDGVSTDTQYF. The chain employs TRBV5-5 and TRBJ2-3; the D gene is possibly TRBD2 (5 bases). There are 15 residues in the CDR3. CDR1 and CDR2 from the germline V gene are SGHKS and YYEKEE (reference sequence). Trimming cost V 3 bases and J 0 bases, with 11 bases left between them.

The genes are TRBV19 and TRBJ2-1; no clear D gene. V shed 1 base and J shed 2 bases, with 6 bases lying between them. Germline assignment: CDR1 LNHDA and CDR2 SQIVND (reference sequence). The CDR3 runs to 14 residues. CDR3 DNA sequence: TGTGCCAGTAGTATAGCTACGGCCTACAATGAGCAGTTCTTC. Protein sequence: CASSIATAYNEQFF. Combining the CDR3 with reference TRBV19 and TRBJ2-1 gives the whole variable domain DGGITQSPKYLFRKEGQNVTLSCEQNLNHDAMYWYRQDPGQGLRLIYYSQIVNDFQKGDIAEGYSVSREKKESFPLTVTSAQKNPTAFYLCASSIATAYNEQFFGPGTRLTVL.

The rearrangement uses TRBV4-1 and TRBJ2-5; D remains ambiguous. Trimming removed 3 bases at V and 2 bases at J, with 7 bases between. Germline loops: CDR1 MGHRA, CDR2 YSYEKL. CDR3 length equals 13 residues. The CDR3 bases are TGCGCCAGCAGCCACTCTAAACAAGAGACCCAGTACTTC. Its protein product is CASSHSKQETQYF.

This clone has just a few counts. The rearrangement uses TRBV10-3 and TRBJ2-1; TRBD2 aligns across 12 bases. Per the germline V gene, CDR1 is ENHRY and CDR2 is SYGVKD. The CDR3 runs 17 residues. With 4 bases clipped from V and 0 bases from J, the junction kept 4 bases outside the gene matches. In DNA form, the CDR3 reads TGTGCCATCAGTGGGACTAGCGGGGAGAGCTCCTACAATGAGCAGTTCTTC. It codes for CAISGTSGESSYNEQFF.

This clone showed up just once. The V call is TRBV18, the J call TRBJ2-7; tentative D call: TRBD2 (6 bases). This CDR3 contains 15 residues. Per germline, CDR1 KGHSH and CDR2 LQKENI. V lost 0 bases and J lost 1, with 10 bases in between. CDR3 protein: CASSPPLASSYEQYF. The CDR3 region has the DNA TGTGCCAGCTCACCACCCCTAGCGTCATCCTACGAGCAGTACTTC. Combining the CDR3 with reference TRBV18 and TRBJ2-7 gives the whole variable domain NAGVMQNPRHLVRRRGQEARLRCSPMKGHSHVYWYRQLPEEGLKFMVYLQKENIIDESGMPKERFSAEFPKEGPSILRIQQVVRGDSAAYFCASSPPLASSYEQYFGPGTRLTVT.

The chain recombines TRBV2 with TRBJ2-3; maybe TRBD2 (6 bases). Germline V lookup: CDR1 SNHLY, CDR2 FYNNEI. V was cut by 4 bases and J by 0 bases, with 8 bases left in between. CDR3 size: 14 residues. The CDR3 loop is CASSVGLSTDTQYF. The DNA for the CDR3 is TGTGCCAGCAGTGTGGGACTCAGCACAGATACGCAGTATTTT.

The V gene is TRBV4-1, the J gene TRBJ1-2, with D perhaps matching TRBD1 (5 bases). Trimming cost V 1 base and J 2 bases, with 14 bases left between them. The CDR3 is made up of 16 amino acids. The germline CDR1 and CDR2 sequences are MGHRA and YSYEKL. The CDR3: CASSQGLGRENYGYTF. In DNA form, the CDR3 reads TGCGCCAGCAGCCAAGGGTTAGGCAGGGAAAACTATGGCTACACCTTC.

This chain links TRBV6-1 with TRBJ2-3; a possible D gene is TRBD2 (6 bases). This CDR3 comprises 17 residues. Germline-derived CDR1 and CDR2 are MNHNS and SASEGT. Trimming took off 2 bases at V and 4 bases at J, with 19 bases between the two ends. DNA for the CDR3: TGTGCCAGCAGTGAACCGCGGGACTCCCACATCTCAGATACGCAGTATTTT. As protein: CASSEPRDSHISDTQYF.

The J gene is TRBJ2-5, the V gene TRBV4-1; D is uncertain. The germline V gene has CDR1 MGHRA and CDR2 YSYEKL. This CDR3 spans 16 amino acids. V was cut by 0 bases and J by 4 bases, with 15 bases left in between. CDR3 residues: CASSQDRALTPETQYF. CDR3 sequence (DNA): TGCGCCAGCAGCCAAGATCGAGCACTCACCCCAGAGACCCAGTACTTC.

This chain joins TRBV18 and TRBJ2-7; TRBD2 matches 9 bases. The CDR3 is 18 residues long. V shed 3 bases and J 0 bases; nucleotides not matched to a gene: 12. Germline CDR1 reads KGHSH; CDR2 reads LQKENI. The CDR3 DNA reads TGTGCCAGCTCACCCTTAGCGGGAGTAGCGTCATACTCCTACGAGCAGTACTTC. Protein product: CASSPLAGVASYSYEQYF.

CDR3: CASSMQGAGNTEAFF. CDR3 bases: TGTGCCAGTAGTATGCAGGGGGCGGGAAACACTGAAGCTTTCTTT. This chain links TRBV19 with TRBJ1-1; 8 nucleotides line up with TRBD1. The CDR3 has 15 amino acids. Germline-derived CDR1 and CDR2 are LNHDA and SQIVND (reference sequence). V was clipped by 3 bases and J by 2 bases; unmatched bases: 5.

There are a few counts of this clone. The rearrangement links TRBV10-3 to TRBJ1-2; D call uncertain. CDR3 length: 12 amino acids. V was pared by 6 bases and J by 4 bases, with 9 bases between. The V gene's germline CDR1 is ENHRY and CDR2 SYGVKD. The CDR3 reads CAIRGNSYGYTF. Here the CDR3 DNA reads TGTGCCATCAGGGGCAACTCCTATGGCTACACCTTC.

The J gene is TRBJ2-1, the V gene TRBV30; 14 bases map to TRBD2. V lost 6 bases to trimming and J lost 9 bases; unmatched junction nucleotides: 7. CDR1 and CDR2 (germline): GTSNPN, SVGIG (reference sequence). The CDR3 runs to 14 residues. In nucleotides, the CDR3 is TGTGCCTGTACCGGGACTAGCGGGAGCACTGAGCAGTTCTTC. Its translation: CACTGTSGSTEQFF.